The 30 T cell receptor beta chains presented below share a single source sample, sequenced in a study of lymphopenia after photon versus proton radiotherapy. Measured with immunoSEQ multiplex PCR; TCRdb has only the in-frame clones, and not every one. The profile shows some 70,000 clones, over 80% of them singletons. The sample here was peripheral blood, taken from a patient treated with proton-based radiotherapy. These receptors all stem from an elderly man with esophageal cancer.

CDR3 protein: CAWRPLGQGGEQFF. The CDR3 DNA sequence: TGTGCCTGGAGGCCATTGGGACAGGGGGGTGAGCAGTTCTTC. V usage is TRBV30 and J usage is TRBJ2-1, with 11 bases matching TRBD1. V shed 3 bases, J shed 9 bases, and the junction held 7 bases outside the gene matches. Germline V gene data show CDR1 as GTSNPN and CDR2 as SVGIG (reference sequence). This CDR3 is built from 14 residues.

The rearrangement links TRBV11-2 to TRBJ2-1, with 11 bases lining up with TRBD2. The CDR3 runs to 19 residues. The V and J ends lost 1 base and 6 bases, in that order; junction bases with no gene match: 14. CDR1 and CDR2 from the germline V gene are SGHAT and FQNNGV. Written as DNA, the CDR3 is TGTGCCAGCAGCTTAGTTGCTAGCGGGAGGCCCAGTAGTACCAATGAGCAGTTCTTC. Protein product: CASSLVASGRPSSTNEQFF.

The gene calls are TRBV4-2 and TRBJ2-7, with D tentatively TRBD2 (5 bases). Trimming removed 1 base from V and 4 bases from J, with 14 bases in between. CDR1 and CDR2 from the germline V gene are LGHNA and YNFKEQ. The CDR3 runs 15 residues. CDR3 DNA: TGTGCCAGCAGCCAAGTTTCGGGGATGGTTTACGAGCAGTACTTC. Translating it yields CASSQVSGMVYEQYF.

On this clone itself: Relative to the germline gene, one junction end is altered; a read error may explain this. The chain combines TRBV4-1 with TRBJ2-7; D possibly corresponds to TRBD2 (6 bases). The CDR3 is 15 amino acids. The germline CDR1 and CDR2 sequences are MGHRA and YSYEKL. CDR3 residues: CASSQDWRVGRGPNF. For the CDR3, the DNA is TGCGCCAGCAGCCAAGATTGGAGGGTCGGCAGAGGGCCAAATTTC.

The rearrangement uses TRBV18 and TRBJ2-3; the D gene is possibly TRBD2 (6 bases). Germline V gene data show CDR1 as KGHSH and CDR2 as LQKENI. CDR3 length: 16 amino acids. V lost 2 bases to trimming and J lost 0 bases, with 12 bases between them. The CDR3 DNA reads as TGTGCCAGCTCACCATATGGAGGGGTTAGCACAGATACGCAGTATTTT. Its protein product is CASSPYGGVSTDTQYF.

V is TRBV5-6 and J is TRBJ2-7, with D tentatively TRBD2 (5 bases). V dropped 4 bases and J dropped 4 bases, with 9 bases sitting between them. The CDR3 is 12 residues long. CDR1 is SGHDT and CDR2 is YYEEEE in the germline V gene. The CDR3 reads CASSTTSYEQYF. The CDR3 DNA sequence: TGTGCCAGCAGCACCACTAGTTACGAGCAGTACTTC.

In this sample, this clone turned up a few times. The chain uses TRBV5-1 and TRBJ2-2; TRBD2 might be the D (6 bases). The CDR3 extends over 16 amino acids. The V and J ends lost 3 bases and 5 bases respectively, with 17 bases between them. The germline gives CDR1 SGHRS, CDR2 YFSETQ. CDR3 region: CASSSGQRATTGELFF. CDR3 coding DNA: TGCGCCAGCAGCTCCGGTCAGCGGGCCACTACCGGGGAGCTGTTTTTT.

The chain employs TRBV30 and TRBJ1-2; D not resolved. CDR3 length: 12 residues. The V and J ends lost 5 bases and 8 bases respectively, with 15 bases between them. Germline CDR1 and CDR2: GTSNPN and SVGIG (reference sequence). DNA for the CDR3: TGTGCCTGGGGTCGCGGAATCTACGGCTACACCTTC. Translation: CAWGRGIYGYTF.

V usage is TRBV7-9 and J usage is TRBJ1-5; D is undetermined. V lost 1 base and J lost 5, with 6 bases in between. The CDR3 spans 13 residues. From germline, CDR1 is SEHNR and CDR2 FQNEAQ (reference sequence). CDR3 nucleotide sequence: TGTGCCAGCAGCTTAGACTCGGATCAGCCCCAGCATTTT. Its protein is CASSLDSDQPQHF.

V is TRBV19 and J is TRBJ2-1; 8 bases agree with TRBD1. The ends lost 2 bases at V and 10 bases at J; junction bases unmatched: 4. This CDR3 comprises 13 residues. Germline V gene sequence: CDR1 LNHDA, CDR2 SQIVND (reference sequence). The CDR3 bases are TGTGCCAGTAGTATACAGGGGGCGAGGGAGCAGTTCTTC. Translating it yields CASSIQGAREQFF.

This chain connects TRBV7-6 to TRBJ1-3; TRBD1 is a possible D gene (6 bases). The CDR3 consists of 15 residues. The germline V gene has CDR1 SGHVS and CDR2 FNYEAQ. The ends were cut back, 4 bases at V and 2 bases at J, with 12 bases in the middle. CDR3 in amino acids: CASSSPWTAGNTIYF. For the CDR3, the DNA is TGTGCCAGCAGCTCACCATGGACAGCTGGAAACACCATATATTTT.

The rearrangement uses TRBV10-3 and TRBJ2-1; 12 bases are a match to TRBD2. Trimming took 7 bases from V and 3 from J; bases not matched to a gene: 4. Per germline, CDR1 ENHRY and CDR2 SYGVKD. This CDR3 spans 15 amino acids. The CDR3 sequence: CAIKRTSGDYNEQFF. For the CDR3, the DNA is TGTGCCATCAAACGGACTAGCGGGGACTACAATGAGCAGTTCTTC.

The chain carries TRBV5-4 and TRBJ1-1; D might be TRBD1 (6 bases). This CDR3 is built from 15 residues. From germline, CDR1 is SGHNT and CDR2 YYREEE (reference sequence). With 0 bases removed from V and 3 bases from J, the gap between germline ends came to 12 bases. In nucleotides, the CDR3 is TGTGCCAGCAGCTTGGCGCAGGGGCTTTACACTGAAGCTTTCTTT. Its protein product is CASSLAQGLYTEAFF.

J is TRBJ1-5 and V is TRBV19; TRBD1 agrees at 9 bases. This CDR3 is 15 amino acids long. Germline values: CDR1 LNHDA, CDR2 SQIVND (reference sequence). J was trimmed by 2 bases and V by 6 bases; bases with no gene match: 5. The CDR3 DNA reads as TGTGCCAGTAGAAACCGGGACAGGGGCAATCAGCCCCAGCATTTT. Encoded protein: CASRNRDRGNQPQHF.

V usage is TRBV9 and J usage is TRBJ2-5, with D perhaps assigned TRBD1 or TRBD2 (5 bases each). The CDR3 runs to 15 residues. Deletions cut 3 bases from V and 2 bases from J, with 14 bases between. CDR1 is SGDLS and CDR2 is YYNGEE in the germline V gene. The CDR3 DNA reads TGTGCCAGCAGCGGGGACCGGGCGCCACAAGAGACCCAGTACTTC. Amino acids: CASSGDRAPQETQYF.

The chain joins TRBV19 to TRBJ2-5; 7 bases are a match to TRBD2. The CDR3 has 15 amino acids. Looked up from germline, CDR1 is LNHDA and CDR2 is SQIVND (reference sequence). J gave up 5 bases and V 6 bases, and 12 bases lay outside the gene matches. This CDR3 is CASSPRAGSAETQYF. CDR3 bases: TGTGCCAGTAGCCCACGAGCGGGGTCGGCGGAGACCCAGTACTTC.

There are many counts of this clone. The DNA of the CDR3 is TGTGCCAGCAGTTTGGCCCGGGACCCCGTAGGCGAGCAGTACTTC. It encodes CASSLARDPVGEQYF. The V call is TRBV28, the J call TRBJ2-7; possibly TRBD1 or TRBD2 for D (5 bases each). The V end lost 3 bases, the J end lost 6 bases, and 18 bases lay between the germline ends. This CDR3 is 15 amino acids long. Germline CDR1 MDHEN, CDR2 SYDVKM.

V gene TRBV7-2 combines with J gene TRBJ1-4; no clear D gene. Trimming pared 3 bases from V and 5 bases from J, leaving 7 bases between. Germline lookup yields CDR1 SGHTA and CDR2 FQGNSA. The CDR3 length is 13 residues. The chain's CDR3 is CASSFGPNEKLFF. In nucleotides, the CDR3 is TGTGCCAGCAGCTTTGGCCCGAATGAAAAACTGTTTTTT.

This clone occurred a few times. The chain couples TRBV15 to TRBJ1-4, with D hard to call. Germline CDR1 is LNHNV and CDR2 is YYDKDF (reference sequence). The V gene lost 1 base and the J gene lost 6 bases, with 3 bases spanning the gap. The CDR3 runs 12 residues. This CDR3 is CATSRGHEKLFF. The CDR3 nucleotides are TGTGCCACCAGCAGAGGCCATGAAAAACTGTTTTTT.

This chain uses TRBV7-2 with TRBJ1-4; TRBD1 agrees at 12 bases. This CDR3 spans 17 amino acids. CDR1 and CDR2 from the germline V gene are SGHTA and FQGNSA. V gave up 5 bases and J gave up 8 bases; unmatched junction bases: 12. CDR3 sequence (DNA): TGTGCCAGCAGCCCACGGGACAGGGGGCGGGGTGGGGAAAAACTGTTTTTT. Amino acid sequence: CASSPRDRGRGGEKLFF.

The chain joins TRBV18 to TRBJ2-7; 8 bases are a match to TRBD1. Trimming cost V 5 bases and J 0 bases; bases outside gene matches: 3. CDR3 size: 14 residues. CDR1 is KGHSH, CDR2 LQKENI, per germline. CDR3 DNA sequence: TGTGCCAGCTCATCGACAGGGGACTCCTACGAGCAGTACTTC. Its protein product is CASSSTGDSYEQYF.

This clone showed up just once. The chain joins TRBV5-1 to TRBJ2-5; 9 positions agree with TRBD1. Germline loops: CDR1 SGHRS, CDR2 YFSETQ. V shed 4 bases and J 5 bases; nucleotides not matched to a gene: 6. The CDR3 consists of 14 residues. CDR3 amino acids: CASSGGTGRETQYF. The CDR3 coding sequence is TGCGCCAGCAGCGGGGGGACAGGGCGGGAGACCCAGTACTTC.

The chain is built from TRBV7-9 and TRBJ2-7; D may be TRBD2 (6 bases). From germline, CDR1 is SEHNR and CDR2 FQNEAQ (reference sequence). The ends were cut back, 1 base at V and 3 bases at J, with 13 bases in the middle. This CDR3 is built from 15 residues. CDR3 sequence: CASSLGSREIYEQYF. The DNA of the CDR3 is TGTGCCAGCAGCTTAGGGTCCCGGGAGATCTACGAGCAGTACTTC.

The chain is built from TRBV19 and TRBJ1-2; D is possibly TRBD1 (6 bases). The CDR3 covers 14 residues. The germline V and J ends were trimmed by 6 bases and 3 bases, with 14 bases remaining between them. CDR1 and CDR2 (germline): LNHDA, SQIVND (reference sequence). For the CDR3, the DNA is TGTGCCAGTAGGAAGGGGGGGTCGGACTATGGCTACACCTTC. Translating it yields CASRKGGSDYGYTF.

V gene TRBV5-6 combines with J gene TRBJ1-4, with 7 bases that match TRBD1. The CDR3 consists of 14 residues. V was pared by 4 bases and J by 4 bases, with 4 bases of the junction left unmatched. CDR1 and CDR2 (germline): SGHDT, YYEEEE. CDR3: CASSPGQYNEKLFF. CDR3 nucleotides: TGTGCCAGCAGCCCGGGACAGTATAATGAAAAACTGTTTTTT. The entire variable domain, with the rest obtained from reference TRBV5-6 and TRBJ1-4, is as follows: DAGVTQSPTHLIKTRGQQVTLRCSPKSGHDTVSWYQQALGQGPQFIFQYYEEEERQRGNFPDRFSGHQFPNYSSELNVNALLLGDSALYLCASSPGQYNEKLFFGSGTQLSVL.

V gene TRBV10-3 combines with J gene TRBJ2-5; 9 bases map to TRBD2. Trimming at V came to 2 bases and at J to 3 bases, leaving 4 bases not matched to a gene. This CDR3 is built from 15 residues. CDR1 ENHRY and CDR2 SYGVKD come from the germline V gene. CDR3 protein: CAISERLAVEETQYF. CDR3 nucleotide sequence: TGTGCCATCAGTGAGAGACTAGCGGTGGAAGAGACCCAGTACTTC.

The table lists this clone with a few counts. J is TRBJ1-1 and V is TRBV6-5; D is unresolved. The germline CDR1 and CDR2 sequences are MNHEY and SVGAGI. The CDR3 is 14 residues long. Trimming cost V 6 bases and J 0 bases, with 11 bases left between them. CDR3 sequence reads: CASSRLKMNTEAFF. The CDR3 coding sequence is TGTGCCAGCAGCCGACTTAAAATGAACACTGAAGCTTTCTTT.

On this clone itself: This may stem from a read error, because a much larger clone lies one nucleotide away. The V call is TRBV5-1, the J call TRBJ1-1; possibly TRBD1 for D (5 bases). The CDR3 has 15 amino acids. Germline CDR1 SGHRS, CDR2 YFSETQ. Trimming removed 7 bases from V and 4 bases from J, with 20 bases in between. The CDR3 loop reads CASGPMVGTSTEAFF. DNA for the CDR3: TGCGCCAGCGGCCCTATGGTAGGGACGAGCACTGAAGCTTTCTTT.

In its sample, this clone was seen once. The CDR3: CASSYRRASGNTIYF. The CDR3 coding sequence is TGTGCCAGCAGTTACCGGCGGGCCTCCGGAAACACCATATATTTT. This chain joins TRBV6-5 and TRBJ1-3; no clear D gene. V was clipped by 2 bases and J by 4 bases, with 12 bases between them. Germline V gene sequence: CDR1 MNHEY, CDR2 SVGAGI. CDR3 size: 15 residues.

The genes are TRBV7-9 and TRBJ2-5, with D perhaps TRBD1 (5 bases). The V end lost 5 bases, the J end lost 5 bases, and 9 bases lay between the germline ends. The CDR3 consists of 12 residues. Germline CDR1 and CDR2: SEHNR and FQNEAQ (reference sequence). CDR3 region: CASSKAGETQYF. As DNA, the CDR3 is TGTGCCAGCAGCAAAGCAGGGGAGACCCAGTACTTC. The whole variable domain, filled in from reference TRBV7-9 and TRBJ2-5, reads DTGVSQNPRHKITKRGQNVTFRCDPISEHNRLYWYRQTLGQGPEFLTYFQNEAQLEKSRLLSDRFSAERPKGSFSTLEIQRTEQGDSAMYLCASSKAGETQYFGPGTRLLVL.